This passage covers 25 T cell receptor beta chains from one sample sequenced in a study of CD8+ T cells in alopecia areata (dated by TCRdb to the late 2010s). Pooled mouse cutaneous lymph node cells were stained for CD4, CD8alpha, NKG2D, NKG2ACE and other markers and were then sorted on a BD Influx. Receptor libraries were prepared by the immunoSEQ multiplex PCR assay. To provide template for TCR sequencing, every sample had RNA extracted and reverse transcribed into cDNA. TCRdb took this table from immuneACCESS and kept in-frame rearrangements with V and J called. Such tables lack part of the clones; where checked against another copy, unresolved V genes explain under half of the gap, and the rest is unexplained. With approximately 300,000 clones recorded, this sample contains no clone counted only once. The ten biggest clones cover more than 0.95% of the sample. The sequenced material came from CD4+ T cells sorted from a lymph node. The source is a C3H/HeJ mouse with alopecia areata. This strain is characterized by the MHC haplotype H2-k.

This clone has a count of ten or more. Gene names and germline match the mouse. The chain's CDR3 is CASSDGDWANTGQLYF. The sequenced CDR3 bases are TGTGCCAGCAGTGATGGGGACTGGGCCAACACCGGG. V gene TRBV13-3 combines with J gene TRBJ2-2, with 9 bases lining up with TRBD2. Sequencing ends 4 residues short of the CDR3 end; the germline J gene provides the rest. The J segment lost 2 bases and the V segment lost 0 bases, leaving 2 bases of the junction unmatched. Germline V gene lookup returns CDR1 NNHDY and CDR2 SYVADS. The CDR3 is 16 residues long.

With respect to this clone: Mouse gene names apply. Read data end 4 residues before the CDR3 end; the end is taken from the germline J gene. The gene calls are TRBV31 and TRBJ2-7; maybe TRBD2 (7 bases). The length of the CDR3 is 13 residues. The germline V gene encodes CDR1 GKSSPN and CDR2 SITVG. Partial CDR3 DNA: TGTGCCTGGAGTCTGGGGGGCGCGGAT. This encodes CAWSLGGAD. The whole CDR3 protein reads CAWSLGGADEQYF.

In the case of this clone: All gene names here are mouse names. Coverage ceases 4 residues before the CDR3 finishes, and the germline J gene fills in the end. The V gene is TRBV5, the J gene TRBJ2-4, with 7 bases aligning to TRBD2. Germline V gives CDR1 LGHNA, CDR2 YNLKQL (reference sequence). CDR3 length: 15 amino acids. The CDR3 is CASSQEYWGGNTLYF. Incomplete CDR3 DNA: TGTGCCAGCAGCCAAGAGTACTGGGGAGGAAAC.

A remark on this clone: The listed genes are named as in mouse. Here the CDR3 reads CASGEPRQGSGTEVFF. The sequenced part of the CDR3 DNA is TGTGCCAGCGGTGAGCCCCGACAGGGGTCGGGCACA. The genes are TRBV13-2 and TRBJ1-1; 8 bases fit TRBD1. Coverage ceases 4 residues before the CDR3 finishes, and the germline J gene fills in the end. The germline V gene has CDR1 NNHNN and CDR2 SYGAGS (reference sequence). This CDR3 has 16 amino acids. Trimming cost V 2 bases and J 4 bases; bases outside gene matches: 10.

The table lists this clone with a few counts. Gene names and germline refer to mouse. This chain's CDR3 is CTCSDGTYSDYTF. Partial CDR3 DNA: TGCACCTGCAGTGACGGGACATACTCC. The J gene is TRBJ1-2, the V gene TRBV1; possibly TRBD1 for D (6 bases). Read coverage stops 4 residues before the CDR3 terminus; the germline J gene supplies the remainder. Germline values: CDR1 NSQYPW, CDR2 LRSPGD (reference sequence). Trimming took off 4 bases at V and 3 bases at J, with 9 bases between the two ends. The CDR3 consists of 13 residues.

This clone was picked up a small number of times. Gene names follow the mouse nomenclature. The read is 4 residues too short to cover the CDR3 end, so that end is filled in from the germline J gene. The chain combines TRBV13-2 with TRBJ1-2, with TRBD1 identical over 11 bases. The length of the CDR3 is 14 residues. Germline V gene sequence: CDR1 NNHNN, CDR2 SYGAGS (reference sequence). The CDR3 sequence is CASGDGTGGPDYTF. The CDR3 bases that were read are TGTGCCAGCGGTGATGGGACAGGGGGCCCC.

The sample holds a few counts of this clone. Gene names and germline match the mouse. The missing CDR3 end, 3 residues past where the read stops, is filled in from the germline J gene. The rearrangement uses TRBV19 and TRBJ1-6; D not certain. TRBJ1-6 is recorded as an ORF, its role being uncertain. V dropped 2 bases and J dropped 6 bases, with 3 bases sitting between them. There are 12 residues in the CDR3. Germline V gene sequence: CDR1 FNHDT, CDR2 SITEND (reference sequence). CDR3 bases read: TGTGCCAGCAGTATCATTAATTCGCCC. It translates to CASSIINSP. The full CDR3 protein is CASSIINSPLYF.

This clone was seen more than once but under ten times. Mouse names are used for the genes. The read stops 4 residues short of the end of the CDR3; the missing end is completed from the germline J gene. The chain has TRBV19 and TRBJ2-5; 7 bases align to TRBD1. The CDR3 loop spans 15 amino acids. Germline V lookup: CDR1 FNHDT, CDR2 SITEND (reference sequence). V was clipped by 2 bases and J by 3 bases; unmatched bases: 6. The CDR3 DNA, read in part, is TGTGCCAGCAGTATCCGCAGGGGGAGGCAAGAC. This sequence encodes CASSIRRGRQD. The full-length CDR3 reads as CASSIRRGRQDTQYF.

As to this clone: Any gene name here is a mouse gene name. The read stops 4 residues short of the end of the CDR3; the missing end is completed from the germline J gene. The chain carries TRBV17 and TRBJ2-7; no reliable D call. Germline CDR1 is MNHDT and CDR2 is YYDKIL. The CDR3 extends over 12 amino acids. The CDR3 bases that were read are TGTGCTAGCAGTAGAGATCAGGAT. Translation: CASSRDQD. The full CDR3 sequence reads CASSRDQDEQYF.

This clone has a handful of counts. Gene names refer to mouse genes. Other DNA sequences in the sample encode the same CDR3. CDR3 residues: CASRDNANTEVFF. The CDR3 DNA, read in part, is TGTGCCAGCAGGGACAATGCAAACACA. The chain recombines TRBV19 with TRBJ1-1, with D possibly matching TRBD1 (5 bases). The sequenced fragment ends 4 residues before the CDR3 boundary, so the rest is inferred from the germline J gene. Trimming took 5 bases from V and 0 from J, leaving 8 bases between them. Germline CDR1 and CDR2: FNHDT and SITEND (reference sequence). CDR3 length equals 13 residues.

Of note for this clone: Gene names refer to mouse genes. Read coverage stops 4 residues before the CDR3 terminus; the germline J gene supplies the remainder. The chain combines TRBV19 with TRBJ1-2; 10 bases fit TRBD1. Germline CDR1 reads FNHDT; CDR2 reads SITEND (reference sequence). CDR3 length: 15 residues. The junction had 5 bases not matched to a gene; V was cut back by 5 bases and J by 1 base. CDR3 sequence reads: CASSLRDRGNSDYTF. CDR3 DNA, as far as it was read: TGTGCCAGCAGCCTCCGGGACAGGGGAAACTCC.

In regard to this clone: Germline and genes: mouse. With the read ending 4 residues before the CDR3 end, the germline J gene is used to fill in that end. This specimen includes other DNA sequences encoding the same CDR3. V and J are TRBV19 and TRBJ1-2; D perhaps matches TRBD1 (5 bases). The CDR3 consists of 14 residues. CDR1 FNHDT and CDR2 SITEND come from the germline V gene (reference sequence). With 1 base removed from V and 0 bases from J, the gap between germline ends came to 7 bases. CDR3 bases read: TGTGCCAGCAGTATACAGGGATCAAACTCC. The encoded protein is CASSIQGSNS. In full, the CDR3 is CASSIQGSNSDYTF.

In its sample, this clone was seen a few times. Any gene name here is a mouse gene name. With the read ending 4 residues before the CDR3 end, the germline J gene is used to fill in that end. The rearrangement uses TRBV5 and TRBJ2-1, with TRBD2 matching over 10 bases. Germline lookup yields CDR1 LGHNA and CDR2 YNLKQL (reference sequence). This CDR3 has 16 residues. The V and J ends lost 0 bases and 6 bases, in that order; junction bases with no gene match: 5. The CDR3 sequence is CASSQDWGGASAEQFF. CDR3 DNA (partial): TGTGCCAGCAGCCAAGACTGGGGGGGCGCTTCTGCT.

Turning to this clone: Gene names refer to mouse genes. The read comes to an end 4 residues before the CDR3 does, leaving the germline J gene to fill in the end. This chain joins TRBV19 and TRBJ2-2, with TRBD1 identical over 7 bases. The length of the CDR3 is 16 residues. With 2 bases clipped from V and 0 bases from J, the junction kept 4 bases outside the gene matches. Germline-derived CDR1 and CDR2 are FNHDT and SITEND (reference sequence). The CDR3 DNA, read in part, is TGTGCCAGCAGTATCCGACAGGGAACAAACACCGGG. Translating gives CASSIRQGTNTG. The CDR3 reads in full as CASSIRQGTNTGQLYF.

This clone has more than one count but fewer than ten. The gene names given are mouse names. Read coverage stops 4 residues before the CDR3 terminus; the germline J gene supplies the remainder. Other DNA sequences in this specimen translate into the identical CDR3. The chain uses TRBV13-1 and TRBJ2-2, with TRBD2 matching over 10 bases. CDR3 size: 15 residues. Trimming removed 5 bases from V and 0 bases from J; junction bases left unmatched: 1. CDR1 NSHNY and CDR2 SYGAGN come from the germline V gene. Incomplete CDR3 DNA: TGTGCCAGCAGGGGACTGGGGTCAAACACCGGG. Translated: CASRGLGSNTG. The entire CDR3 reads CASRGLGSNTGQLYF.

A note on this clone: These gene names are mouse names. The CDR3 goes on 4 residues after the read ends, and that part is filled in from the germline J gene. The V and J genes are TRBV13-1 and TRBJ2-3, with 9 bases identical to TRBD2. V gave up 5 bases and J gave up 0 bases; unmatched junction bases: 7. The CDR3 is 16 amino acids. CDR1 is NSHNY, CDR2 SYGAGN, per germline. Partial CDR3 DNA: TGTGCCAGCAGGAGACTGGGGGCCCTTAGTGCAGAA. Residues: CASRRLGALSAE. The whole CDR3 protein is CASRRLGALSAETLYF.

This clone was picked up a small number of times. Given a much more abundant clone one base away, this may be a read error. Gene names follow the mouse nomenclature. CDR3 DNA (partial): TGTGCCAGCAGCCCCGGGACAGGAAACACA. Its translation: CASSPGTGNT. In full, the CDR3 reads CASSPGTGNTEVFF. This chain links TRBV13-3 with TRBJ1-1; 8 bases fit TRBD1. The read gets to within 4 residues of the CDR3 end, and the germline J gene fills in the rest. CDR1 NNHDY and CDR2 SYVADS come from the germline V gene. V was clipped by 5 bases and J by 1 base; unmatched bases: 4. This CDR3 contains 14 residues.

A few counts support this clone. The genes are named according to mouse. Read data end 4 residues before the CDR3 end; the end is taken from the germline J gene. V and J are TRBV14 and TRBJ2-1; a weak D match, TRBD2 (7 bases). Looked up from germline, CDR1 is SGHDT and CDR2 is FRDEAV. The CDR3 is made up of 15 amino acids. V lost 6 bases and J lost 3, with 16 bases in between. The CDR3 protein is CASKGGWGTYAEQFF. The sequenced CDR3 bases are TGTGCCAGCAAGGGGGGCTGGGGGACCTATGCT.

This clone was recorded many times. The genes and germline here are from mouse. The read stops 4 residues short of the end of the CDR3; the missing end is completed from the germline J gene. The genes are TRBV12-1 and TRBJ1-2; 10 positions agree with TRBD1. Germline V CDR1 and CDR2: SGHSN, HYEKVE. V was clipped by 0 bases and J by 1 base; unmatched bases: 1. This CDR3 region has 15 residues. CDR3 sequence reads: CASSLRDRGNSDYTF. CDR3 DNA, as far as it was read: TGTGCCAGCTCTCTCCGGGACAGGGGAAACTCC. Full variable domain (remainder filled in from reference TRBV12-1 and TRBJ1-2): DSGVVQSPRHIIKEKGGRSVLTCIPISGHSNVVWYQQTLGKELKFLIQHYEKVERDKGFLPSRFSVQQFDDYHSEMNMSALELEDSAMYFCASSLRDRGNSDYTFGSGTRLLVI.

This clone was recorded a few times. The listed genes are named as in mouse. The sequenced fragment ends 4 residues before the CDR3 boundary, so the rest is inferred from the germline J gene. The V gene is TRBV5, the J gene TRBJ2-7; 11 nucleotides line up with TRBD2. Germline loops: CDR1 LGHNA, CDR2 YNLKQL (reference sequence). Trimming took 1 base from V and 3 from J; bases not matched to a gene: 5. The CDR3 runs 16 residues. The CDR3 bases that were read are TGTGCCAGCAGCCAAGGGGGGGGACTGGGGGACTAT. Translating gives CASSQGGGLGDY. The entire CDR3 is CASSQGGGLGDYEQYF.

This clone has more than one count but fewer than ten. The gene names given are mouse names. The observed sequence ends 4 residues before the CDR3 terminus, with the missing tail filled in from the germline J gene. The chain combines TRBV19 with TRBJ2-3; D might be TRBD2 (5 bases). V was shortened by 1 base and J by 0 bases, with 15 bases between the two germline ends. The CDR3 is made up of 17 amino acids. Per germline, CDR1 FNHDT and CDR2 SITEND (reference sequence). The CDR3 region is CASSILGDKPSAETLYF. CDR3 DNA (partial): TGTGCCAGCAGTATACTGGGCGACAAACCTAGTGCAGAA.

The sample holds a few counts of this clone. Genes here carry mouse names. The read terminates 4 residues ahead of where the CDR3 ends, so the germline J gene completes it. The chain uses TRBV19 and TRBJ2-1; possibly TRBD2 for D (7 bases). CDR1 FNHDT and CDR2 SITEND come from the germline V gene (reference sequence). V lost 3 bases, J lost 3 bases, and 10 bases lay in between. This CDR3 comprises 14 residues. Incomplete CDR3 DNA: TGTGCCAGCAGTAGGGGGGCCTCCTATGCT. Translating gives CASSRGASYA. The complete CDR3 protein is CASSRGASYAEQFF.

On this clone: Gene and germline names: mouse. The CDR3 spells CASRDWGPETLYF. The CDR3 DNA, read in part, is TGTGCCAGCCGGGACTGGGGTCCAGAA. The genes are TRBV13-2 and TRBJ2-3; 10 bases match TRBD2. The read ends 4 residues early relative to the CDR3; the germline J gene fills the gap. Trimming removed 7 bases from V and 4 bases from J; junction bases left unmatched: 3. From germline, CDR1 is NNHNN and CDR2 SYGAGS (reference sequence). The CDR3 runs to 13 residues.

This clone has a handful of counts. Mouse germline and gene names are used. The sequence runs out 4 residues before the end of the CDR3; the remainder is reconstructed from the germline J gene. The same CDR3 can be traced to other DNA sequences in this sample. This sequence joins TRBV13-1 and TRBJ2-7, with 11 bases fitting TRBD2. This CDR3 spans 14 amino acids. Germline V gene lookup returns CDR1 NSHNY and CDR2 SYGAGN. The covered CDR3 bases are TGTGCCAGCAGTGCGGACTGGGGGGCGTAT. It translates to CASSADWGAY. The CDR3 reads in full as CASSADWGAYEQYF.

There are a few counts of this clone. The gene names here belong to mouse. The sequenced part of the CDR3 DNA is TGTGCCAGCAGTATCGCAGGACAAAAC. Protein sequence: CASSIAGQN. The entire CDR3 reads CASSIAGQNTLYF. The rearrangement links TRBV19 to TRBJ2-4; D gene unclear. The read comes to an end 4 residues before the CDR3 does, leaving the germline J gene to fill in the end. The CDR3 runs to 13 residues. Between the trimmed V and J ends, which lost 2 bases and 3 bases, there was a span of 7 bases. Per germline, CDR1 FNHDT and CDR2 SITEND (reference sequence).